These 20 T cell receptor beta chains were all obtained from the same sample, sequenced in a study of T-cell reconstitution after alpha-beta-depleted transplantation in children (dated by TCRdb to the mid-2010s). Receptors were amplified or captured by PCR. TCRdb names Illumina HiSeq 2500 as the instrument used. TCR library preparation used molecular barcoding, with unique molecular identifiers applied to normalize quantification of the TCRbeta repertoire. Starting from the raw public reads, TCRdb applied fastp trimming at Q25, assembled clones with MiXCR and retained in-frame beta chains. CDR3 protein sequences are deduplicated, and each keeps its most common genes and DNA. The sample profile shows approximately 500,000 distinct CDR3 sequences; around 27% of them were found once. The ten largest clones represent 30% to 45% of the sample. In the paper's terms, the treatment or condition label means: allogeneic hematopoietic cell transplantation with graft depleted of TCRalphabeta T cells and CD19 B cells.

This material consisted of PBMCs, taken before TCRalphabeta/CD19-depleted stem cell transplant. These TCRs come from a boy less than two years old with Wiskott-Aldrich syndrome, due to receive a stem cell transplant.

This clonotype was seen a few times. CDR3 loop: CASRHRYQETQYF. The DNA of the CDR3 is TGTGCCAGCAGGCACCGCTACCAAGAGACCCAGTACTTC. The chain has TRBV12-3 or TRBV12-4 and TRBJ2-5; D call uncertain. This CDR3 comprises 13 residues. V lost 6 bases, J lost 0 bases, and 8 bases lay in between.

This clonotype was recorded a few times. This rearrangement joins TRBV5-1 to TRBJ1-4; 7 bases fit TRBD1. The CDR3 sequence is 16 residues long. CDR1 and CDR2 (germline): SGHRS, YFSETQ. J was trimmed by 5 bases and V by 4 bases; bases with no gene match: 11. The DNA of the CDR3 is TGCGCCAGCAGCCTTCACAGGGGAGGAGAGAATGAAAAACTGTTTTTT. It yields the protein CASSLHRGGENEKLFF.

The chain recombines TRBV28 with TRBJ1-4; no definite D call. Germline V gene sequence: CDR1 MDHEN, CDR2 SYDVKM. The CDR3 extends over 13 amino acids. The ends were cut back, 10 bases at V and 8 bases at J, with 17 bases in the middle. The CDR3 is CATFRTASEKLFF. CDR3 nucleotides: TGTGCCACCTTCCGGACCGCCTCAGAAAAACTGTTTTTT.

V and J are TRBV27 and TRBJ2-1; 9 positions match TRBD2. V was pared by 6 bases and J by 4 bases, with 7 bases of the junction left unmatched. The CDR3 loop spans 15 amino acids. Germline V gene data show CDR1 as MNHEY and CDR2 as SMNVEV (reference sequence). The CDR3 spells CASSPGTSLYNEQFF. DNA for the CDR3: TGTGCCAGCAGCCCCGGGACTAGCCTATACAATGAGCAGTTCTTC.

This clonotype was seen more than once but under ten times. CDR3 sequence reads: CASFGASKYNEQFF. The CDR3 DNA reads TGTGCCAGCTTCGGGGCTAGTAAGTACAATGAGCAGTTCTTC. V is TRBV5-5 and J is TRBJ2-1; either TRBD1 or TRBD2 may supply D (5 bases each). This CDR3 is built from 14 residues. Trimming took off 7 bases at V and 4 bases at J, with 15 bases between the two ends. The germline gives CDR1 SGHKS, CDR2 YYEKEE (reference sequence).

This clonotype has more than one count but fewer than ten. The V gene is TRBV5-1, the J gene TRBJ2-7; 10 nucleotides line up with TRBD1. J was trimmed by 6 bases and V by 1 base; bases with no gene match: 7. Germline CDR1 SGHRS, CDR2 YFSETQ. CDR3 length equals 15 residues. The CDR3 DNA is TGCGCCAGCAGCTTGATGGGACAGGGGTTCACCGAGCAGTACTTC. Protein: CASSLMGQGFTEQYF.

The chain carries TRBV7-2 and TRBJ2-3, with D possibly being TRBD2 (5 bases). V was shortened by 5 bases and J by 0 bases, with 15 bases between the two germline ends. Germline loops: CDR1 SGHTA, CDR2 FQGNSA. This CDR3 has 16 amino acids. This CDR3 is CASSPTWWTSTDTQYF. The CDR3 nucleotides are TGTGCCAGCAGCCCGACTTGGTGGACTAGCACAGATACGCAGTATTTT.

This clonotype appeared a few times. The chain carries TRBV29-1 and TRBJ1-1; possible D gene TRBD1, 5 bases. This CDR3 is built from 14 residues. The V end lost 5 bases, the J end lost 5 bases, and 18 bases lay between the germline ends. The germline V gene encodes CDR1 SQVTM and CDR2 ANQGSEA. As DNA, the CDR3 is TGCAGCGTTCGGGGTCTCCGGAGGACAACTGAAGCTTTCTTT. As protein: CSVRGLRRTTEAFF.

This clonotype was counted at least ten times. Its ends do not fully match the called genes, so a read error is possible. This rearrangement joins TRBV5-1 to TRBJ2-5; 7 bases map to TRBD1. Germline V gives CDR1 SGHRS, CDR2 YFSETQ. This CDR3 spans 14 amino acids. The CDR3 sequence: CASSPRTGQETQYF. CDR3 in DNA: TGTGCCAGCAGCCCTCGGACAGGTCAAGAGACCCAGTACTTC.

This clonotype was counted between two and nine times. The chain links TRBV12-3 or TRBV12-4 to TRBJ2-5; D not resolved. Trimming took off 1 base at V and 2 bases at J, with 11 bases between the two ends. CDR3 length: 15 amino acids. The CDR3 DNA reads TGTGCCAGCAGTTTAGGGACGAGGTATCAAGAGACCCAGTACTTC. It encodes CASSLGTRYQETQYF.

In its sample, this clonotype was seen a few times. V gene TRBV4-1 combines with J gene TRBJ2-1; D is perhaps TRBD2 (5 bases). Per germline, CDR1 MGHRA and CDR2 YSYEKL. The CDR3 totals 15 residues. Trimming took 0 bases from V and 1 from J, leaving 7 bases between them. CDR3 DNA sequence: TGCGCCAGCAGCCAAGAAGGGAGATCCTACAATGAGCAGTTCTTC. The encoded protein is CASSQEGRSYNEQFF.

The chain couples TRBV14 to TRBJ2-3; D call uncertain. V gave up 5 bases and J gave up 0 bases, with 6 bases separating them. The CDR3 covers 13 residues. Germline V gene lookup returns CDR1 SGHDN and CDR2 FVKESK. The CDR3 sequence is CASSEHSTDTQYF. CDR3 nucleotides: TGTGCCAGCAGCGAACACAGCACAGATACGCAGTATTTT.

The genes are TRBV7-3 and TRBJ2-2; 11 nucleotides agree with TRBD2. CDR1 is SGHTA, CDR2 FQGTGA, per germline. The CDR3 has 15 residues. After removal of 6 bases from V and 4 bases from J, the junction contained 4 bases not matched to a gene. The CDR3 loop is CASRRTSGSTGELFF. The CDR3 DNA reads as TGTGCCAGCAGACGGACTAGCGGGTCCACCGGGGAGCTGTTTTTT.

This clonotype occurred a few times. The chain employs TRBV18 and TRBJ2-5; D remains ambiguous. Trimming stripped 0 bases from V and 4 bases from J, with 6 bases between. CDR1 and CDR2 from the germline V gene are KGHSH and LQKENI. There are 13 residues in the CDR3. The CDR3 spells CASSPPTGETQYF. As DNA, the CDR3 is TGTGCCAGCTCACCACCGACGGGAGAGACCCAGTACTTC.

The rearrangement uses TRBV14 and TRBJ2-7; D may match TRBD1 or TRBD2 (5 bases each). The germline CDR1 and CDR2 sequences are SGHDN and FVKESK. The length of the CDR3 is 16 residues. V shed 3 bases and J shed 0 bases, with 15 bases lying between them. The CDR3 here is CASSHFGTGFSYEQYF. CDR3 DNA: TGTGCCAGCAGCCATTTCGGGACGGGCTTCTCCTACGAGCAGTACTTC. The full variable domain, its missing parts supplied by reference TRBV14 and TRBJ2-7, is EAGVTQFPSHSVIEKGQTVTLRCDPISGHDNLYWYRRVMGKEIKFLLHFVKESKQDESGMPNNRFLAERTGGTYSTLKVQPAELEDSGVYFCASSHFGTGFSYEQYFGPGTRLTVT.

J is TRBJ1-2 and V is TRBV3-1, with a possible D match to TRBD1 (6 bases). Trimming took 2 bases from V and 8 from J, leaving 12 bases between them. This CDR3 spans 13 amino acids. Germline V gene sequence: CDR1 LGHDT, CDR2 YNNKEL (reference sequence). The CDR3 bases are TGTGCCAGCAGCCAACAGGGGAGAAGGGGCTACACCTTC. Its protein product is CASSQQGRRGYTF.

In this sample, this clonotype turned up many times. The chain employs TRBV5-1 and TRBJ2-3; no reliable D call. This CDR3 has 13 amino acids. Germline values: CDR1 SGHRS, CDR2 YFSETQ. Trimming stripped 0 bases from V and 5 bases from J, with 7 bases between. The CDR3 loop reads CASSLGREDTQYF. Written as DNA, the CDR3 is TGCGCCAGCAGCTTGGGTAGGGAAGATACGCAGTATTTT.

V usage is TRBV10-3 and J usage is TRBJ1-1; D remains ambiguous. Per the germline V gene, CDR1 is ENHRY and CDR2 is SYGVKD. Trimming took off 3 bases at V and 0 bases at J, with 11 bases between the two ends. The CDR3 totals 15 residues. The CDR3 coding sequence is TGTGCCATCAGTGACCGACCGCTCATGAACACTGAAGCTTTCTTT. This codes for CAISDRPLMNTEAFF.

This clonotype was counted a few times. The chain has TRBV12-3 or TRBV12-4 and TRBJ2-5, with 15 bases lining up with TRBD2. The CDR3 totals 17 residues. The V segment lost 5 bases and the J segment 6 bases; nucleotides outside the gene matches: 10. CDR3 amino acids: CASSRPSGLAGGKTQYF. Here the CDR3 DNA reads TGTGCCAGCAGTCGGCCCTCGGGACTAGCGGGAGGAAAGACCCAGTACTTC.

The chain uses TRBV18 and TRBJ2-1; 10 nucleotides agree with TRBD2. From germline, CDR1 is KGHSH and CDR2 LQKENI. This CDR3 spans 16 amino acids. V dropped 6 bases and J dropped 0; count of bases not matched to a gene: 5. This chain's CDR3 is CASSSPSGSSYNEQFF. The CDR3 coding sequence is TGTGCCAGCTCGAGTCCTAGCGGGAGCTCCTACAATGAGCAGTTCTTC.